This T cell receptor beta chain is drawn from a study of blood T cell repertoires in COVID-19. Clones were read by immunoSEQ multiplex PCR, and TCRdb kept only the in-frame ones, dropping some. Found here are roughly 240,000 clones, around 86% of them singletons; the top ten hold more than 2.5%. What was sequenced was peripheral blood. This clonotype was sampled from a woman in her twenties or thirties who had recovered from COVID-19.

The CDR3, as DNA: TGTGCCAGCAGCTACGGTCGGGGGCGGGGGCGAAATACGCAGTATTTT. This gives the protein CASSYGRGRGRNTQYF. The V call is TRBV11-2, the J call TRBJ2-3, with a weak D call TRBD2 (7 bases). V lost 4 bases to trimming and J lost 7 bases, with 21 bases between them. CDR3 size: 16 residues. Germline CDR1 is SGHAT and CDR2 is FQNNGV.